Presented here are 26 T cell receptor beta chains from one specimen sequenced in a study of technical replicates of blood from a handful of donors. Profiled with immunoSEQ multiplex PCR; TCRdb holds only in-frame clones, not every one. This table has about 100,000 clones, 85% to 95% appearing once. The material sequenced was T cells isolated from PBMCs. The source is a human donor in good health.

Remarks on this clone: At one end the junction does not follow the germline gene, possibly because of a read error. J is TRBJ2-7 and V is TRBV2; D might be TRBD2 (5 bases). Germline values: CDR1 SNHLY, CDR2 FYNNEI. The CDR3 contains 12 residues. The CDR3 bases are TGTGCCAGCAGTGAAGCTGAATATGGGAGCCCCTTC. Amino acids: CASSEAEYGSPF.

This clone was recorded only once. This chain joins TRBV4-1 and TRBJ1-3; tentative D call: TRBD1 (6 bases). This CDR3 has 13 residues. Germline loops: CDR1 MGHRA, CDR2 YSYEKL. Trimming removed 3 bases at V and 10 bases at J, with 13 bases between. The CDR3 region has the DNA TGCGCCAGCAGCCATAACAGGGAAGGGACCATATATTTT. This sequence encodes CASSHNREGTIYF.

The chain uses TRBV6-5 and TRBJ2-1, with TRBD2 identical over 9 bases. CDR1 and CDR2 from the germline V gene are MNHEY and SVGAGI. V lost 0 bases, J lost 5 bases, and 5 bases stayed unmatched. The CDR3 is made up of 16 amino acids. CDR3 in amino acids: CASSYSEREDNNEQFF. CDR3 sequence (DNA): TGTGCCAGCAGTTACTCCGAGCGGGAGGATAACAATGAGCAGTTCTTC.

The chain couples TRBV4-1 to TRBJ2-1; perhaps TRBD2 as D (6 bases). V shed 2 bases and J shed 4 bases, with 6 bases lying between them. Germline-derived CDR1 and CDR2 are MGHRA and YSYEKL. The CDR3 consists of 13 residues. The CDR3 DNA is TGCGCCAGCAGCCAAAGCGGGTACAATGAGCAGTTCTTC. Protein: CASSQSGYNEQFF.

This chain connects TRBV19 to TRBJ2-7, with 13 bases matching TRBD2. The V gene end was trimmed by 4 bases and the J gene end by 5 bases; junction bases not matched to a gene: 8. This CDR3 has 16 residues. Per germline, CDR1 LNHDA and CDR2 SQIVND (reference sequence). The chain's CDR3 is CASSTVLGLAGDEQYF. CDR3 DNA: TGTGCCAGTAGTACTGTACTCGGACTAGCGGGAGACGAGCAGTACTTC.

The chain joins TRBV5-3 to TRBJ1-5, with unresolved D. TRBV5-3 carries the ORF label, with uncertain function. The CDR3 has 12 amino acids. V lost 2 bases and J lost 5, with 5 bases in between. In DNA, the CDR3 is TGTGCCAGAAGCTTTTATGATCAGCCCCAGCATTTT. It codes for CARSFYDQPQHF.

The chain uses TRBV19 and TRBJ2-3; no clear D gene. From germline, CDR1 is LNHDA and CDR2 SQIVND (reference sequence). V gave up 4 bases and J gave up 0 bases, with 8 bases separating them. The CDR3 consists of 14 residues. CDR3 in amino acids: CASSSGPSTDTQYF. The CDR3 coding sequence is TGTGCCAGTAGTAGCGGCCCTAGCACAGATACGCAGTATTTT.

This clone has a single count. The chain joins TRBV25-1 to TRBJ2-1; D might be TRBD2 (6 bases). There are 13 residues in the CDR3. CDR1 is MGHDK, CDR2 SYGVNS, per germline. Between the trimmed V and J ends, which lost 4 bases and 4 bases, there was a span of 8 bases. CDR3 sequence reads: CASSAGRYNEQFF. DNA for the CDR3: TGTGCCAGCAGTGCAGGGAGGTACAATGAGCAGTTCTTC.

This sequence joins TRBV9 and TRBJ1-1; D not certain. The V gene's germline CDR1 is SGDLS and CDR2 YYNGEE. The CDR3 sequence is 13 residues long. V was cut by 3 bases and J by 0 bases, with 6 bases left in between. The CDR3 region is CASSAVLNTEAFF. DNA of the CDR3: TGTGCCAGCAGCGCTGTCTTGAACACTGAAGCTTTCTTT.

The genes are TRBV5-1 and TRBJ1-4; 7 bases line up with TRBD1. After removal of 4 bases from V and 5 bases from J, the junction contained 8 bases not matched to a gene. Germline assignment: CDR1 SGHRS and CDR2 YFSETQ. CDR3 length: 15 amino acids. CDR3: CASSPVQGLNEKLFF. In nucleotides, the CDR3 is TGCGCCAGCAGCCCGGTACAGGGGCTGAATGAAAAACTGTTTTTT.

The gene calls are TRBV11-3 and TRBJ2-5; 13 bases line up with TRBD2. Germline-derived CDR1 and CDR2 are SGHNT and YENEEA. Trimming at V came to 1 base and at J to 5 bases, leaving 10 bases not matched to a gene. This CDR3 contains 18 residues. DNA for the CDR3: TGTGCCAGCAGCTTAGTTTTCCGGACTAGCGGGAGTATGGAGACCCAGTACTTC. Protein sequence: CASSLVFRTSGSMETQYF.

The genes are TRBV28 and TRBJ2-7, with D possibly TRBD1 on 5 matching bases. The CDR3 is 13 amino acids. Between the trimmed V and J ends, which lost 10 bases and 2 bases, there was a span of 15 bases. The V gene's germline CDR1 is MDHEN and CDR2 SYDVKM. The CDR3 DNA follows: TGTGCCACTACGGTCGACAGCCCCTACGAGCAGTACTTC. This sequence encodes CATTVDSPYEQYF.

This clone was observed once. The rearrangement joins TRBV9 to TRBJ2-1; 10 bases match TRBD2. Trimming at V came to 2 bases and at J to 6 bases, leaving 5 bases not matched to a gene. This CDR3 contains 15 residues. Germline values: CDR1 SGDLS, CDR2 YYNGEE. The DNA of the CDR3 is TGTGCCAGCAGCGTCAACGGACTAGCGGTCAATGAGCAGTTCTTC. It is translated as CASSVNGLAVNEQFF. The full variable domain, with the rest looked up from reference TRBV9 and TRBJ2-1, is DSGVTQTPKHLITATGQRVTLRCSPRSGDLSVYWYQQSLDQGLQFLIQYYNGEERAKGNILERFSAQQFPDLHSELNLSSLELGDSALYFCASSVNGLAVNEQFFGPGTRLTVL.

The V and J genes are TRBV25-1 and TRBJ1-5, with unresolved D. The CDR3 has 14 residues. With 6 bases removed from V and 0 bases from J, the gap between germline ends came to 9 bases. Per germline, CDR1 MGHDK and CDR2 SYGVNS. The DNA for the CDR3 is TGTGCCAGCAGGGACTCATATAGCAATCAGCCCCAGCATTTT. This encodes CASRDSYSNQPQHF.

The chain is built from TRBV6-5 and TRBJ2-7, with D perhaps TRBD2 (5 bases). The length of the CDR3 is 13 residues. Germline V lookup: CDR1 MNHEY, CDR2 SVGAGI. V was trimmed by 10 bases and J by 0 bases, leaving 13 bases between them. The CDR3 sequence is CATHGGYSYEQYF. CDR3 DNA: TGTGCCACCCACGGAGGCTACTCCTACGAGCAGTACTTC.

The chain couples TRBV7-9 to TRBJ1-2; a weak D match, TRBD1 (5 bases). V gave up 0 bases and J gave up 4 bases, with 15 bases separating them. CDR1 SEHNR and CDR2 FQNEAQ come from the germline V gene (reference sequence). This CDR3 has 16 amino acids. The DNA for the CDR3 is TGTGCCAGCAGCTTAGCCGGGACTGAGGATAGCTATGGCTACACCTTC. It encodes CASSLAGTEDSYGYTF.

V is TRBV6-1 and J is TRBJ2-1; TRBD1 matches 8 bases. The CDR3 consists of 17 residues. Germline loops: CDR1 MNHNS, CDR2 SASEGT. The V and J ends lost 0 bases and 8 bases, in that order; junction bases with no gene match: 12. The CDR3 bases are TGTGCCAGCAGTGAAGCGATGAGGTGGACAGGGAAAGATGAGCAGTTCTTC. This translates into CASSEAMRWTGKDEQFF.

In DNA, the CDR3 is TGTGCCACCAGCAGAGATCTCAGGGATTCCAATGAGCAGTTCTTC. It encodes CATSRDLRDSNEQFF. The chain links TRBV15 to TRBJ2-1; possible D gene TRBD1, 5 bases. Germline CDR1 and CDR2: LNHNV and YYDKDF (reference sequence). Between the trimmed V and J ends, which lost 0 bases and 6 bases, there was a span of 12 bases. This CDR3 region has 15 residues.

Only a few counts were recorded for this clone. The rearrangement links TRBV5-4 to TRBJ2-1; 7 bases are shared with TRBD2. With 5 bases clipped from V and 2 bases from J, the junction kept 7 bases outside the gene matches. The CDR3 sequence is 15 residues long. Germline V lookup: CDR1 SGHNT, CDR2 YYREEE (reference sequence). The CDR3 coding sequence is TGTGCCAGCAGTACGAGCGGGACTGCCTACAATGAGCAGTTCTTC. Its protein product is CASSTSGTAYNEQFF.

The DNA of the CDR3 is TGTGCCTGGAGTGGGGTGACAGGGGGGACCTACGAGCAGTACTTC. The encoded protein is CAWSGVTGGTYEQYF. The chain employs TRBV30 and TRBJ2-7; 9 nucleotides line up with TRBD1. The junction had 6 bases not matched to a gene; V was cut back by 1 base and J by 2 bases. The CDR3 loop spans 15 amino acids. Germline V gene data show CDR1 as GTSNPN and CDR2 as SVGIG (reference sequence).

The rearrangement uses TRBV19 and TRBJ1-2; the D is unclear. This CDR3 has 13 amino acids. Trimming took off 6 bases at V and 3 bases at J, with 11 bases between the two ends. Germline CDR1 LNHDA, CDR2 SQIVND (reference sequence). The CDR3 region is CASSPEGHYGYTF. As DNA, the CDR3 is TGTGCCAGTAGCCCTGAGGGCCACTATGGCTACACCTTC.

The chain links TRBV14 to TRBJ2-3; D uncertain. CDR1 is SGHDN and CDR2 is FVKESK in the germline V gene. Trimming pared 2 bases from V and 0 bases from J, leaving 9 bases between. This CDR3 is built from 15 residues. The CDR3 spells CASSQTTSSTDTQYF. CDR3 bases: TGTGCCAGCAGCCAAACCACTTCTAGCACAGATACGCAGTATTTT.

The chain recombines TRBV19 with TRBJ2-1, with TRBD2 identical over 16 bases. Germline V gene data show CDR1 as LNHDA and CDR2 as SQIVND (reference sequence). With V trimmed by 8 bases and J by 11 bases, 15 bases remained unmatched. The CDR3 sequence is 17 residues long. CDR3 loop: CASLGTSGRAPVFQQFF. The CDR3 nucleotides are TGTGCCAGTCTAGGGACTAGCGGGAGGGCCCCAGTTTTTCAGCAGTTCTTC.

The rearrangement joins TRBV6-1 to TRBJ2-7; tentative D call: TRBD2 (5 bases). This CDR3 spans 15 amino acids. Per germline, CDR1 MNHNS and CDR2 SASEGT. V lost 3 bases to trimming and J lost 6 bases, with 18 bases between them. The CDR3 region has the DNA TGTGCCAGCAGTGACCGGGGTTTGGAAGTCGGCGAGCAGTACTTC. As protein: CASSDRGLEVGEQYF.

Within the sample, this clone is medium-sized. The chain recombines TRBV6-1 with TRBJ2-3; 12 bases line up with TRBD2. V lost 2 bases, J lost 4 bases, and 1 base stayed unmatched. Looked up from germline, CDR1 is MNHNS and CDR2 is SASEGT. The CDR3 is 15 amino acids. The CDR3 DNA reads TGTGCCAGCAGTGAACTAGCGGGAGGGCCAGATACGCAGTATTTT. Protein product: CASSELAGGPDTQYF.

The chain uses TRBV19 and TRBJ1-2; D unclear. V dropped 2 bases and J dropped 8 bases, with 9 bases sitting between them. The CDR3 contains 12 residues. Germline V gene data show CDR1 as LNHDA and CDR2 as SQIVND (reference sequence). The DNA for the CDR3 is TGTGCCAGTAGTATATATGAGGGCGGCTACACCTTC. Translation gives CASSIYEGGYTF.